The 4 T cell receptor beta chains below come from one sample, sequenced in a study of cytomegalovirus exposure and HLA in healthy donors. 60 Vbeta and 13 Jbeta primers were used in PCR. The protocol was immunoSEQ multiplex PCR, while the TCRdb copy is restricted to in-frame clones and leaves out a portion. The sample holds some 180,000 clones, about 9.4% seen once. Sequenced: PBMCs. Receptor source: a woman in her thirties in good health and CMV-seropositive.

This clone was seen only a few times. J is TRBJ2-7 and V is TRBV9; tentative D call: TRBD2 (6 bases). Between the trimmed V and J ends, which lost 0 bases and 3 bases, there was a span of 13 bases. CDR1 is SGDLS and CDR2 is YYNGEE in the germline V gene. The CDR3 has 15 amino acids. The CDR3 protein is CASSVATGEDYEQYF. In nucleotides, the CDR3 is TGTGCCAGCAGCGTAGCGACGGGAGAAGACTACGAGCAGTACTTC.

This clone has only a few counts. V usage is TRBV6-1 and J usage is TRBJ2-2; possibly TRBD2 for D (6 bases). Between the trimmed V and J ends, which lost 6 bases and 6 bases, there was a span of 8 bases. Per the germline V gene, CDR1 is MNHNS and CDR2 is SASEGT. This CDR3 is built from 12 residues. In DNA, the CDR3 is TGTGCCAGCAGGGACTACTCCGGGGAGCTGTTTTTT. It is translated as CASRDYSGELFF.

The rearrangement joins TRBV4-1 to TRBJ2-7; perhaps TRBD2 as D (6 bases). CDR3 size: 17 residues. The germline V gene has CDR1 MGHRA and CDR2 YSYEKL. Trimming cost V 0 bases and J 2 bases, with 17 bases left between them. CDR3 sequence (DNA): TGCGCCAGCAGCCAAGATAGGCGGGGAACACCTCCCTACGAGCAGTACTTC. Its translation: CASSQDRRGTPPYEQYF.

About this clone: One end of the junction is discordant with germline, which a read error may explain. This rearrangement joins TRBV7-9 to TRBJ2-7; the D gene is possibly TRBD2 (5 bases). Looked up from germline, CDR1 is SEHNR and CDR2 is FQNEAQ (reference sequence). The CDR3 length is 14 residues. Written as DNA, the CDR3 is TGTGCCAGCAGCTTGGCAGCGGCCTCCTCCGAGCAGTACTTC. Protein: CASSLAAASSEQYF. Supplemented by reference TRBV7-9 and TRBJ2-7, the full variable domain reads DTGVSQNPRHKITKRGQNVTFRCDPISEHNRLYWYRQTLGQGPEFLTYFQNEAQLEKSRLLSDRFSAERPKGSFSTLEIQRTEQGDSAMYLCASSLAAASSEQYFGPGTRLTVT.